This T cell receptor beta chain was documented in a study of blood T cell repertoires in COVID-19. Study as a whole: Acute and convalescent COVID-19 specimens originated in the United States, Italy and Spain. Nucleic acid was either cDNA or gDNA, and it came from T cells, B-cell-depleted T cells, or PBMCs.

Authors' data handling: Estimation of nucleated cell counts relied on the amplification of reference gene primers. Libraries were prepared by immunoSEQ multiplex PCR; TCRdb keeps only in-frame clonotypes and omits some of them. V, J and clone size were drawn from that table, and D and trimming were deduced from the DNA. The sample holds over 200,000 clones, roughly nine tenths seen once. With V trimmed by 4 bases and J by 5 bases, 16 bases remained unmatched. The CDR3 is 18 residues long. Germline V gives CDR1 SNHLY, CDR2 FYNNEI. This TCR was sampled from a man younger than 45 with acute or convalescent COVID-19. The V and J genes are TRBV2 and TRBJ1-5; 8 bases match TRBD1. Sequenced input: peripheral blood. CDR3 nucleotides: TGTGCCAGCAGTGTCCCTCTGGACAGGGTCTTTCATGATCAGCCCCAGCATTTT. Its translation is CASSVPLDRVFHDQPQHF.